A selection of T cell receptor beta chains follows, all from one sample in a study of blood T cell repertoires in COVID-19. Generated by immunoSEQ multiplex PCR, the TCRdb table keeps only in-frame clones and is missing some. The sample records 370,000 or so clones, about 80% being singletons. The sequenced material came from peripheral blood. These receptors were obtained from a human donor with acute or convalescent COVID-19. The donor label of this sample is uncertain. Both conserved end residues are part of each CDR3. The D gene is left open where the match is weak. Part of the rows lack a size; the others show once, few, many or a class for expanded clones.

D gene,J gene,clone size,V gene,CDR3 protein,CDR3 DNA
NA,TRBJ2-5,NA,TRBV7-6,CASSRLAEIKETQYF,TGTGCCAGCAGCAGACTCGCGGAGATAAAAGAGACCCAGTACTTC
NA,TRBJ1-6,NA,TRBV6-5,CASSLQGGNSPLHF,TGTGCCAGCAGCCTACAGGGAGGGAATTCACCCCTCCACTTT
NA,TRBJ1-1,NA,TRBV28,CASSLGGARAFF,TGTGCCAGCAGTTTAGGAGGTGCACGAGCTTTCTTT
NA,TRBJ1-2,once,TRBV3-1/TRBV3-2,CASSQGGLYGYTF,TGTGCCAGCAGCCAAGGTGGGCTCTATGGCTACACCTTC
NA,TRBJ1-2,NA,TRBV6-6,CASSDTGVGKDYTF,TGTGCCAGCAGCGATACAGGCGTAGGGAAAGACTACACCTTC
TRBD1,TRBJ1-2,few,TRBV29-1,CSVDPGGRGYTF,TGCAGCGTTGACCCAGGGGGCCGTGGCTACACCTTC
NA,TRBJ1-1,NA,TRBV3-1/TRBV3-2,CASSRNGGTEAFF,TGTGCCAGCAGCCGCAACGGGGGCACTGAAGCTTTCTTT
NA,TRBJ1-5,NA,TRBV30,CAWSVHGGAGQPQHF,TGTGCCTGGAGTGTACATGGGGGCGCGGGTCAGCCCCAGCATTTT
NA,TRBJ1-4,NA,TRBV5-1,CASSLFGGAEKLFF,TGCGCCAGCAGCTTGTTTGGGGGCGCGGAAAAACTGTTTTTT
NA,TRBJ2-1,NA,TRBV5-4,CASSFGGSSYNEQFF,TGTGCCAGCAGCTTTGGGGGGAGCTCCTACAATGAGCAGTTCTTC
TRBD1,TRBJ1-1,NA,TRBV18,CASSKDRVSAFF,TGTGCCAGCTCAAAGGACAGGGTCTCGGCTTTCTTT
TRBD1,TRBJ1-1,NA,TRBV14,CASSRQGLANTEAFF,TGTGCCAGCAGCCGACAGGGACTCGCAAACACTGAAGCTTTCTTT
TRBD1,TRBJ1-4,NA,TRBV7-9,CASGKTGFEKLFF,TGTGCCAGCGGAAAGACAGGGTTTGAAAAACTGTTTTTT
NA,TRBJ2-1,few,TRBV19,CATSRLVRGDEQFF,TGTGCCACCTCCCGGCTGGTTCGCGGAGATGAGCAGTTCTTC
TRBD1,TRBJ1-2,NA,TRBV5-4,CASSGKTGRSNYGYTF,TGTGCCAGCAGCGGGAAGACAGGGCGTTCTAACTATGGCTACACCTTC
NA,TRBJ1-1,NA,TRBV4-1,CASRKRGMAEAFF,TGCGCCAGCAGAAAACGGGGGATGGCTGAAGCTTTCTTT